Each of the 10 T cell receptor beta chains below was sequenced from the same sample in a study of early T cells in non-severe SARS-CoV-2 infection. MiXCR was run by TCRdb on the 5' RACE reads, yielding one entry per CDR3 protein. This sample has 55,000 to 80,000 distinct CDR3 sequences, with roughly an eighth found just once. Specimen: whole blood, collected at baseline. The receptor source for this set is an adult who was a healthcare worker with PCR-confirmed SARS-CoV-2 infection or an uninfected control (not recorded which).

The chain uses TRBV30 and TRBJ1-1, with no clear D. The V gene lost 0 bases and the J gene lost 5 bases, with 10 bases spanning the gap. Germline lookup yields CDR1 GTSNPN and CDR2 SVGIG (reference sequence). The CDR3 has 13 residues. The CDR3 sequence: CAWSVLAETEAFF. Written as DNA, the CDR3 is TGTGCCTGGAGTGTACTTGCGGAGACTGAAGCTTTCTTT.

This clonotype appeared many times. The chain has TRBV5-1 and TRBJ2-5; D gene ambiguous. The length of the CDR3 is 13 residues. The V end was cut by 0 bases, the J end by 1 base, with 4 bases between. Looked up from germline, CDR1 is SGHRS and CDR2 is YFSETQ. CDR3 sequence reads: CASSLGTQETQYF. The CDR3 DNA follows: TGCGCCAGCAGCTTGGGAACCCAAGAGACCCAGTACTTC.

This clonotype was counted ten times or more. This sequence joins TRBV6-2 or TRBV6-3 and TRBJ2-7; no reliable D call. Germline-derived CDR1 and CDR2 are MNHEY and SVGEGT. This CDR3 spans 11 amino acids. Trimming shortened V by 5 bases and J by 7 bases, and 9 bases separated the two germline ends. The CDR3 is CASSTRREQYF. The CDR3, as DNA: TGTGCCAGCAGTACCAGGCGGGAGCAGTACTTC.

The chain uses TRBV11-3 and TRBJ2-1; D is ambiguous. Trimming took off 3 bases at V and 2 bases at J, with 8 bases between the two ends. Germline V gene data show CDR1 as SGHNT and CDR2 as YENEEA. This CDR3 is built from 14 residues. DNA for the CDR3: TGTGCCAGCAGCTTTGAGAGCGCCTACAATGAGCAGTTCTTC. It specifies CASSFESAYNEQFF.

This clonotype showed up just a few times. The chain recombines TRBV5-1 with TRBJ1-4, with a possible D match to TRBD1 (6 bases). Germline V CDR1 and CDR2: SGHRS, YFSETQ. The CDR3 has 17 amino acids. V dropped 2 bases and J dropped 7 bases, with 21 bases sitting between them. The CDR3 spells CASSFSTPPGDGEKLFF. The CDR3 DNA follows: TGCGCCAGCAGCTTCTCGACCCCCCCAGGGGACGGTGAAAAACTGTTTTTT.

The CDR3 nucleotides read TGTGCCAGCAGGCAGGGAGGGACTAATGAAAAACTGTTTTTT. This translates into CASRQGGTNEKLFF. V and J are TRBV7-2 and TRBJ1-4, with D possibly TRBD1 on 5 matching bases. Germline V gene lookup returns CDR1 SGHTA and CDR2 FQGNSA. The CDR3 is 14 amino acids. Trimming cost V 6 bases and J 2 bases, with 10 bases left between them.

V is TRBV2 and J is TRBJ1-2; D is possibly TRBD1 (5 bases). There are 16 residues in the CDR3. Germline CDR1 is SNHLY and CDR2 is FYNNEI. V lost 6 bases, J lost 8 bases, and 25 bases lay in between. The chain's CDR3 is CASRGTGSSIALGYTF. CDR3 DNA sequence: TGTGCCAGCAGGGGGACGGGATCCTCTATAGCATTGGGCTACACCTTC.

This clonotype was recorded many times. The chain is built from TRBV7-9 and TRBJ1-5; D gene uncertain. Trimming took 4 bases from V and 3 from J, leaving 13 bases between them. The CDR3 spans 15 residues. The germline V gene encodes CDR1 SEHNR and CDR2 FQNEAQ (reference sequence). Here the CDR3 DNA reads TGTGCCAGCAGCTCCGTCCTCGGCGACAATCAGCCCCAGCATTTT. Protein: CASSSVLGDNQPQHF.

This clonotype was seen many times. V usage is TRBV2 and J usage is TRBJ2-5; a possible D gene is TRBD2 (5 bases). This CDR3 comprises 16 residues. Germline assignment: CDR1 SNHLY and CDR2 FYNNEI. Trimming pared 0 bases from V and 1 base from J, leaving 12 bases between. The CDR3 reads CASSEAHSRGQETQYF. The CDR3 bases are TGTGCCAGCAGTGAAGCGCACTCCCGGGGCCAAGAGACCCAGTACTTC. The full variable domain, in which reference TRBV2 and TRBJ2-5 provide the parts outside the CDR3, is EPEVTQTPSHQVTQMGQEVILRCVPISNHLYFYWYRQILGQKVEFLVSFYNNEISEKSEIFDDQFSVERPDGSNFTLKIRSTKLEDSAMYFCASSEAHSRGQETQYFGPGTRLLVL.

The CDR3 reads CASSFFRKREAFF. The CDR3 DNA follows: TGCGCCAGCAGTTTCTTCCGGAAGAGGGAAGCTTTCTTT. This chain uses TRBV5-1 with TRBJ1-1, with D hard to call. The CDR3 has 13 residues. Germline V gives CDR1 SGHRS, CDR2 YFSETQ. V gave up 5 bases and J gave up 8 bases, with 16 bases separating them. The entire variable domain, with the rest obtained from reference TRBV5-1 and TRBJ1-1, is as follows: KAGVTQTPRYLIKTRGQQVTLSCSPISGHRSVSWYQQTPGQGLQFLFEYFSETQRNKGNFPGRFSGRQFSNSRSEMNVSTLELGDSALYLCASSFFRKREAFFGQGTRLTVV.